The 2 T cell receptor beta chains presented below share a single source sample, sequenced in a study of T-cell memory formation after mild COVID-19. TCRdb processed the 5' RACE reads anew with MiXCR; each CDR3 protein has one entry. Of just under 350,000 distinct CDR3 sequences detected, roughly 13% appear once; the ten largest clones hold about a fifth. The sample was PBMCs or a T cell subset sorted from them (not recorded which). The receptors derive from a man aged 18-30 years who had mild COVID-19 (a few samples of this study predate the infection). Cell type and time point are not known.

This clonotype was recorded many times. The V and J genes are TRBV5-1 and TRBJ2-1; tentative D call: TRBD2 (5 bases). The germline V gene encodes CDR1 SGHRS and CDR2 YFSETQ. The CDR3 is made up of 15 amino acids. V was clipped by 1 base and J by 7 bases, with 15 bases between them. CDR3 in amino acids: CASSLLPTRRNEQFF. Here the CDR3 DNA reads TGCGCCAGCAGCTTGCTCCCGACCCGGAGGAATGAGCAGTTCTTC.

The V call is TRBV4-2, the J call TRBJ2-7; no definite D call. The germline gives CDR1 LGHNA, CDR2 YNFKEQ. The CDR3 has 14 residues. The V gene lost 4 bases and the J gene lost 3 bases, with 13 bases spanning the gap. As DNA, the CDR3 is TGTGCCAGCAGCCCAGAGACTCGGATCTACGAGCAGTACTTC. The encoded protein is CASSPETRIYEQYF.